The 31 T cell receptor beta chains presented below share a single source sample, sequenced in a study of blood T cell repertoires in COVID-19. TCRdb's table, derived via immunoSEQ multiplex PCR, lists solely in-frame clones and lacks some. Among some 70,000 clones listed, less than 95% were seen once. The source material was peripheral blood. The receptors were sampled from a man aged 50 or older with COVID-19, enrolled during active disease.

This chain uses TRBV6-5 with TRBJ1-3, with D possibly matching TRBD1 (5 bases). Germline V gives CDR1 MNHEY, CDR2 SVGAGI. The V end lost 0 bases, the J end lost 3 bases, and 12 bases lay between the germline ends. There are 16 residues in the CDR3. The CDR3, as DNA: TGTGCCAGCAGTTACTCGAGCAGGGTGTTTGGAAACACCATATATTTT. This sequence encodes CASSYSSRVFGNTIYF.

The rearrangement links TRBV6-4 to TRBJ1-2; TRBD1 agrees at 9 bases. There are 14 residues in the CDR3. The germline V gene has CDR1 MRHNA and CDR2 SNTAGT. V lost 6 bases, J lost 4 bases, and 6 bases stayed unmatched. CDR3 in DNA: TGTGCCAGCAGCAGGACAGGGGACGGCTATGGCTACACCTTC. Translation: CASSRTGDGYGYTF.

In its sample, this clone was seen once. The rearrangement uses TRBV27 and TRBJ2-7; 7 nucleotides agree with TRBD2. CDR3 length equals 17 residues. Germline values: CDR1 MNHEY, CDR2 SMNVEV (reference sequence). V was clipped by 1 base and J by 2 bases; unmatched bases: 11. CDR3: CASSLYPGGRLTYEQYF. The CDR3 DNA reads TGTGCCAGCAGTTTATACCCTGGCGGGAGATTGACCTACGAGCAGTACTTC.

This clone was seen only a few times. The rearrangement links TRBV15 to TRBJ2-1, with TRBD2 matching 7 bases. CDR1 is LNHNV, CDR2 YYDKDF, per germline (reference sequence). The CDR3 is 13 residues long. Trimming at V came to 3 bases and at J to 10 bases, leaving 6 bases not matched to a gene. The CDR3 DNA reads TGTGCCACCAGCAGGTCGGGAGCGGGAGAGCAGTTCTTC. The encoded protein is CATSRSGAGEQFF.

As regards this clone: The sample has other DNA sequences that encode this CDR3 too. The CDR3 is CASSPAGGNQPQHF. CDR3 bases: TGTGCCAGCAGCCCCGCAGGGGGCAATCAGCCCCAGCATTTT. The chain recombines TRBV7-2 with TRBJ1-5; maybe TRBD1 (6 bases). Deletions cut 5 bases from V and 2 bases from J, with 10 bases between. The CDR3 is 14 amino acids. Germline V lookup: CDR1 SGHTA, CDR2 FQGNSA.

This chain's CDR3 is CASSLVTGNNSPLHF. The CDR3 region has the DNA TGTGCCAGCAGTTTGGTGACAGGGAATAATTCACCCCTCCACTTT. The chain combines TRBV28 with TRBJ1-6; the match to TRBD1 covers 7 bases. J was trimmed by 5 bases and V by 3 bases; bases with no gene match: 4. The CDR3 is 15 residues long. The V gene's germline CDR1 is MDHEN and CDR2 SYDVKM. Full variable domain (missing parts from reference TRBV28 and TRBJ1-6): DVKVTQSSRYLVKRTGEKVFLECVQDMDHENMFWYRQDPGLGLRLIYFSYDVKMKEKGDIPEGYSVSREKKERFSLILESASTNQTSMYLCASSLVTGNNSPLHFGNGTRLTVT.

The rearrangement links TRBV5-4 to TRBJ2-5; a weak D match, TRBD1 (5 bases). Trimming shortened V by 3 bases and J by 1 base, and 10 bases separated the two germline ends. This CDR3 region has 14 residues. The germline V gene has CDR1 SGHNT and CDR2 YYREEE (reference sequence). The DNA for the CDR3 is TGTGCCAGCAGCTGGGCAGGGCCCCAAGAGACCCAGTACTTC. It specifies CASSWAGPQETQYF. The whole variable domain, remainder taken from reference TRBV5-4 and TRBJ2-5, is ETGVTQSPTHLIKTRGQQVTLRCSSQSGHNTVSWYQQALGQGPQFIFQYYREEENGRGNFPPRFSGLQFPNYSSELNVNALELDDSALYLCASSWAGPQETQYFGPGTRLLVL.

The chain couples TRBV6-5 to TRBJ1-1; a possible D gene is TRBD1 (6 bases). The CDR3 contains 13 residues. Trimming removed 6 bases at V and 1 base at J, with 9 bases between. CDR1 and CDR2 from the germline V gene are MNHEY and SVGAGI. Written as DNA, the CDR3 is TGTGCCAGCAGCCGAGGGGGGAACACTGAAGCTTTCTTT. Protein: CASSRGGNTEAFF.

The gene calls are TRBV4-2 and TRBJ2-7; TRBD2 might be the D (5 bases). Germline CDR1 and CDR2: LGHNA and YNFKEQ. This CDR3 contains 15 residues. Trimming removed 4 bases at V and 0 bases at J, with 13 bases between. CDR3 nucleotide sequence: TGTGCCAGCAGCCCCACCGTGGGGAGCTCCTACGAGCAGTACTTC. Translating it yields CASSPTVGSSYEQYF.

V usage is TRBV4-1 and J usage is TRBJ2-4; D gene unclear. The CDR3 consists of 14 residues. Germline loops: CDR1 MGHRA, CDR2 YSYEKL. With 3 bases removed from V and 8 bases from J, the gap between germline ends came to 14 bases. The CDR3 sequence: CASSQESPLDIQYF. CDR3 nucleotide sequence: TGCGCCAGCAGCCAGGAGAGTCCCCTAGACATTCAGTACTTC.

The chain links TRBV2 to TRBJ1-3; 9 nucleotides match TRBD1. CDR3 size: 18 residues. After removal of 3 bases from V and 2 bases from J, the junction contained 11 bases not matched to a gene. CDR1 and CDR2 from the germline V gene are SNHLY and FYNNEI. The CDR3 loop is CASSDRAGQGFTGNTIYF. The CDR3 DNA reads TGTGCCAGCAGTGATAGAGCGGGACAGGGTTTTACTGGAAACACCATATATTTT.

J is TRBJ2-1 and V is TRBV19, with 10 bases lining up with TRBD2. J lost 11 bases, V lost 4 bases, and 11 bases had no gene match. The CDR3 extends over 15 amino acids. CDR1 is LNHDA and CDR2 is SQIVND in the germline V gene (reference sequence). The CDR3 sequence: CASSTASGSLGKQFF. The CDR3 DNA is TGTGCCAGTAGTACAGCTAGCGGGAGCCTGGGGAAGCAGTTCTTC. Drawing the rest from reference TRBV19 and TRBJ2-1, the complete variable domain is DGGITQSPKYLFRKEGQNVTLSCEQNLNHDAMYWYRQDPGQGLRLIYYSQIVNDFQKGDIAEGYSVSREKKESFPLTVTSAQKNPTAFYLCASSTASGSLGKQFFGPGTRLTVL.

This rearrangement joins TRBV5-1 to TRBJ1-4; D is perhaps TRBD1 (6 bases). Trimming removed 0 bases from V and 0 bases from J, with 9 bases in between. From germline, CDR1 is SGHRS and CDR2 YFSETQ. The CDR3 runs to 16 residues. CDR3 bases: TGCGCCAGCAGCTTGGACACAGGGACAACTAATGAAAAACTGTTTTTT. Protein: CASSLDTGTTNEKLFF.

The rearrangement links TRBV3-1 (or the pseudogene TRBV3-2) to TRBJ2-1; TRBD2 is a possible D gene (5 bases). Germline values: CDR1 LGHDT, CDR2 YNNKEL (reference sequence). The CDR3 runs 15 residues. Trimming pared 4 bases from V and 3 bases from J, leaving 13 bases between. CDR3 amino acids: CASSRIGDYYNEQFF. CDR3 in DNA: TGTGCCAGCAGCCGGATAGGTGACTACTACAATGAGCAGTTCTTC.

The chain couples TRBV6-2 or TRBV6-3 to TRBJ2-2, with 11 bases aligning to TRBD2. Unmatched junction bases numbered 10, after V lost 5 bases and J lost 2 bases. Per germline, CDR1 MNHEY and CDR2 SVGEGT. This CDR3 spans 18 amino acids. CDR3 sequence (DNA): TGTGCCAGCAGTGCCCCGGGACTAGCGGCAATCAACACCGGGGAGCTGTTTTTT. Encoded protein: CASSAPGLAAINTGELFF.

This clone has a handful of counts. CDR3 sequence reads: CASTSDLLDIHEQYF. The CDR3 DNA sequence: TGTGCCAGCACCTCAGACCTCTTGGACATCCACGAGCAGTACTTC. The chain has TRBV28 and TRBJ2-7, with a possible D match to TRBD1 (5 bases). V was cut by 7 bases and J by 5 bases, with 21 bases left in between. Germline CDR1 MDHEN, CDR2 SYDVKM. The CDR3 has 15 residues.

The chain employs TRBV19 and TRBJ2-1, with TRBD1 identical over 11 bases. V shed 6 bases, J shed 7 bases, and the junction held 5 bases outside the gene matches. The germline V gene encodes CDR1 LNHDA and CDR2 SQIVND (reference sequence). The length of the CDR3 is 14 residues. CDR3 amino acids: CASSWGQGVNEQFF. The CDR3 DNA follows: TGTGCCAGTAGCTGGGGACAGGGGGTAAATGAGCAGTTCTTC.

V and J are TRBV5-1 and TRBJ2-7, with 13 positions matching TRBD2. Germline assignment: CDR1 SGHRS and CDR2 YFSETQ. The CDR3 extends over 15 amino acids. V shed 3 bases, J shed 3 bases, and the junction held 3 bases outside the gene matches. As DNA, the CDR3 is TGCGCCAGCAGCTGGAGGACTAGCGGGAGCTACGAGCAGTACTTC. Its translation: CASSWRTSGSYEQYF.

The genes are TRBV30 and TRBJ1-5; tentatively, D is TRBD1 (6 bases). V dropped 4 bases and J dropped 7 bases, with 14 bases sitting between them. The CDR3 spans 13 residues. Germline V CDR1 and CDR2: GTSNPN, SVGIG (reference sequence). CDR3 nucleotides: TGTGCCTGGAACCCAGGGGCAAGCCAGCCCCAGCATTTT. This codes for CAWNPGASQPQHF. Full variable domain (outside the CDR3, taken from reference TRBV30 and TRBJ1-5): SQTIHQWPATLVQPVGSPLSLECTVEGTSNPNLYWYRQAAGRGLQLLFYSVGIGQISSEVPQNLSASRPQDRQFILSSKKLLLSDSGFYLCAWNPGASQPQHFGDGTRLSIL.

This chain joins TRBV30 and TRBJ2-7; D uncertain. The CDR3 is 12 residues long. Germline V gene lookup returns CDR1 GTSNPN and CDR2 SVGIG (reference sequence). V was pared by 3 bases and J by 1 base, with 7 bases between. DNA for the CDR3: TGTGCCTGGAGCCCGGAGTCCTACGAGCAGTACTTC. Translation gives CAWSPESYEQYF.

The rearrangement joins TRBV7-9 to TRBJ1-2, with TRBD1 identical over 9 bases. V was clipped by 5 bases and J by 4 bases; unmatched bases: 5. The CDR3 has 14 residues. Germline CDR1 SEHNR, CDR2 FQNEAQ (reference sequence). CDR3 loop: CASSPQGASYGYTF. DNA for the CDR3: TGTGCCAGCAGCCCACAGGGGGCCTCCTATGGCTACACCTTC.

The chain has TRBV28 and TRBJ1-5, with 9 positions matching TRBD1. Germline values: CDR1 MDHEN, CDR2 SYDVKM. The CDR3 spans 16 residues. Trimming cost V 6 bases and J 4 bases; bases outside gene matches: 10. The CDR3 sequence: CASSLRGQGGNQPQHF. The CDR3 DNA reads as TGTGCCAGCAGCTTGAGGGGACAGGGTGGAAATCAGCCCCAGCATTTT.

The V call is TRBV10-3, the J call TRBJ1-1, with D possibly being TRBD1 (5 bases). CDR1 and CDR2 (germline): ENHRY, SYGVKD. The CDR3 sequence is 13 residues long. V was clipped by 10 bases and J by 2 bases, with 14 bases between them. The CDR3 is CATRQTLNTEAFF. The CDR3 DNA sequence: TGTGCCACTCGACAGACACTAAACACTGAAGCTTTCTTT.

This clone appeared once. The CDR3 region has the DNA TGCGCCAGCAGCTGGACTAGCGGGAGCGAGCAGTACTTC. Translating gives CASSWTSGSEQYF. The rearrangement uses TRBV5-1 and TRBJ2-7, with TRBD2 matching over 13 bases. From germline, CDR1 is SGHRS and CDR2 YFSETQ. J was trimmed by 6 bases and V by 3 bases; bases with no gene match: 0. The CDR3 is 13 amino acids.

The gene calls are TRBV5-4 and TRBJ2-7; 9 nucleotides line up with TRBD2. This CDR3 region has 15 residues. Germline CDR1 and CDR2: SGHNT and YYREEE (reference sequence). After removal of 0 bases from V and 4 bases from J, the junction contained 5 bases not matched to a gene. Here the CDR3 reads CASSLAGTSSYEQYF. CDR3 nucleotides: TGTGCCAGCAGCTTGGCCGGGACTAGCTCTTACGAGCAGTACTTC.

The count of this clone is one. At one end the junction does not follow the germline gene, possibly because of a read error. This chain connects TRBV19 to TRBJ1-1; D possibly corresponds to TRBD1 (6 bases). The germline V gene has CDR1 LNHDA and CDR2 SQIVND (reference sequence). This CDR3 has 15 amino acids. CDR3 nucleotide sequence: TGTGCCAGTAGTAGGCCCTCAACAGGGAACCCTGAAGCTTTCTTT. Residues: CASSRPSTGNPEAFF.

The chain recombines TRBV4-2 with TRBJ2-5, with D possibly being TRBD2 (6 bases). This CDR3 comprises 16 residues. Trimming removed 3 bases at V and 0 bases at J, with 14 bases between. Looked up from germline, CDR1 is LGHNA and CDR2 is YNFKEQ. CDR3 DNA: TGTGCCAGCAGCCAGGGGTCTGGGGGGTACCAAGAGACCCAGTACTTC. Its protein product is CASSQGSGGYQETQYF.

The rearrangement links TRBV27 to TRBJ2-2; D gene uncertain. The CDR3 consists of 15 residues. Germline CDR1 MNHEY, CDR2 SMNVEV (reference sequence). V lost 0 bases and J 4 bases, leaving 9 bases between the germline ends. The CDR3 bases are TGTGCCAGCAGTTTATCAATTGACACCACCGGGGAGCTGTTTTTT. It encodes CASSLSIDTTGELFF.

This clone was detected once. The gene calls are TRBV5-1 and TRBJ2-7; TRBD1 aligns across 7 bases. V was clipped by 0 bases and J by 2 bases; unmatched bases: 5. CDR3 length: 15 amino acids. Looked up from germline, CDR1 is SGHRS and CDR2 is YFSETQ. CDR3 bases: TGCGCCAGCAGCTTGGATGGACAGGTTCCCTACGAGCAGTACTTC. Protein sequence: CASSLDGQVPYEQYF.

This clone has just one count. The chain carries TRBV6-2 or TRBV6-3 and TRBJ2-7; D unresolved. CDR3 length: 15 residues. Per the germline V gene, CDR1 is MNHEY and CDR2 is SVGEGT. The ends were cut back, 0 bases at V and 5 bases at J, with 14 bases in the middle. CDR3 residues: CASSYSNSGQNEQYF. The CDR3, as DNA: TGTGCCAGCAGTTACTCGAATAGTGGGCAAAACGAGCAGTACTTC.

This chain uses TRBV5-4 with TRBJ2-1; TRBD2 aligns across 10 bases. Per the germline V gene, CDR1 is SGHNT and CDR2 is YYREEE (reference sequence). The length of the CDR3 is 15 residues. After removal of 2 bases from V and 6 bases from J, the junction contained 5 bases not matched to a gene. The CDR3 is CASSFSLAGVNEQFF. CDR3 bases: TGTGCCAGCAGCTTCTCCCTAGCGGGAGTCAATGAGCAGTTCTTC.